This TCR beta chain was observed in a study of cytomegalovirus exposure and HLA in healthy donors. Study conclusions and caveats: Per published reports, the classifier diagnosed cytomegalovirus status with high specificity and sensitivity.

Primers included in the PCR were 60 Vbeta and 13 Jbeta primers. Profiling relied on immunoSEQ multiplex PCR, and the TCRdb table lists in-frame clones only, not all of them. Of 100,000 to 150,000 clones in the sample, 73% are singletons; the top ten hold more than 2%. Comment on this clone: Its target is not known.

The junction had 6 bases not matched to a gene; V was cut back by 1 base and J by 7 bases. Per the germline V gene, CDR1 is SGHTA and CDR2 is FQGNSA. This CDR3 comprises 14 residues. The V gene is TRBV7-2, the J gene TRBJ2-7; TRBD1 aligns across 8 bases. The sequence derives from a woman aged 40 to 50 in good health and CMV-seropositive. Source material: PBMCs. CDR3: CASSLVAGGSEQYF. CDR3 bases: TGTGCCAGCAGCTTAGTCGCAGGGGGCTCAGAGCAGTACTTC. The full variable domain, rest sourced from reference TRBV7-2 and TRBJ2-7, is GAGVSQSPSNKVTEKGKDVELRCDPISGHTALYWYRQSLGQGLEFLIYFQGNSAPDKSGLPSDRFSAERTGGSVSTLTIQRTQQEDSAVYLCASSLVAGGSEQYFGPGTRLTVT.